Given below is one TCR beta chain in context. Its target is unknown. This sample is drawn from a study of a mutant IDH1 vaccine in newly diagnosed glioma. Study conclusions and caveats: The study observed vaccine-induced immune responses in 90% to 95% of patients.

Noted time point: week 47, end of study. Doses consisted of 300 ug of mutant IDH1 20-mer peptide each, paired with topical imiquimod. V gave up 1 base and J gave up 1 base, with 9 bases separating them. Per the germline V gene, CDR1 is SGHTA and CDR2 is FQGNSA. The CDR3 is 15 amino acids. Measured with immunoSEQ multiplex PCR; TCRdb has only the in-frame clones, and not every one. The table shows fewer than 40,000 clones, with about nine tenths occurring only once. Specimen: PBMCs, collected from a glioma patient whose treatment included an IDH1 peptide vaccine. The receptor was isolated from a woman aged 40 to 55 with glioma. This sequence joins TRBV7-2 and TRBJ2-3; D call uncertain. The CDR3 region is CASSLGGVGTDTQYF. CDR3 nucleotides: TGTGCCAGCAGCTTAGGTGGTGTCGGCACAGATACGCAGTATTTT.